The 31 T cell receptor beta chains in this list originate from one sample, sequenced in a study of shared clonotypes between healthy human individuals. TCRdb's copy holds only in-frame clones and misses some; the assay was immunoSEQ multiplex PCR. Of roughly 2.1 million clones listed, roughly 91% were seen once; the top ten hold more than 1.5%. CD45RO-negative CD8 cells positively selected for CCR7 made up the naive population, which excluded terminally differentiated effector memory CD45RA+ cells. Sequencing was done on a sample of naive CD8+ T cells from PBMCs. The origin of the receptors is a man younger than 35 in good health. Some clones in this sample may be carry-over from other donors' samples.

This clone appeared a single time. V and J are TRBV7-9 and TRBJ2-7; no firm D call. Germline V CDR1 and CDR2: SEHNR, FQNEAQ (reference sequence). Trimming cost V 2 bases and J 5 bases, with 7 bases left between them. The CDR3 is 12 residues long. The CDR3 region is CASSLTLNEQYF. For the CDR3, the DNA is TGTGCCAGCAGCTTAACCCTAAACGAGCAGTACTTC.

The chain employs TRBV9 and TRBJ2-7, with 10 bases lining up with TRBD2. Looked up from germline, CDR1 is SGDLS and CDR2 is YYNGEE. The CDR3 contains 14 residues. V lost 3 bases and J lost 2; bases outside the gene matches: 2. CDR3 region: CASSGTSGTYEQYF. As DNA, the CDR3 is TGTGCCAGCAGCGGGACTAGCGGAACCTACGAGCAGTACTTC.

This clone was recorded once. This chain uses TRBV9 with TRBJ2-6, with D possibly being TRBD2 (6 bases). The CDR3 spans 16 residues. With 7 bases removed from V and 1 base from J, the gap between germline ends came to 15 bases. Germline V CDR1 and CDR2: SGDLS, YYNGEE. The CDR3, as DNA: TGTGCCAGCGGGGCGGGATACCCTTCTGGGGCCAACGTCCTGACTTTC. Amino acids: CASGAGYPSGANVLTF.

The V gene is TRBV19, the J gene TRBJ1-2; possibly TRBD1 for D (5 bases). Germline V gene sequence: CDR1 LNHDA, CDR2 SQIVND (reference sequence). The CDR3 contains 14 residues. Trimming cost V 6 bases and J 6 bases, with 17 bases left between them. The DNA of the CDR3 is TGTGCCAGTAGGGGGGGACCGCTCCCACATGGCTACACCTTC. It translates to CASRGGPLPHGYTF.

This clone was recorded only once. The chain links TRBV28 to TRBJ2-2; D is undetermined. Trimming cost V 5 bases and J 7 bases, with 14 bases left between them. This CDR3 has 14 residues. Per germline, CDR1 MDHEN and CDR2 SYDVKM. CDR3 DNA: TGTGCCAGCAGTCTTGAGACGGGTCTCGGGGAGCTGTTTTTT. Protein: CASSLETGLGELFF.

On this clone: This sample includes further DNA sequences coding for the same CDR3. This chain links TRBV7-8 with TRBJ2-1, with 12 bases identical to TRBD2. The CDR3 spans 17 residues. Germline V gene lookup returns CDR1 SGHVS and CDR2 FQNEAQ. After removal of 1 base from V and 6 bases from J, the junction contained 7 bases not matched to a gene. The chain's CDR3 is CASSLVLAGGPSNEQFF. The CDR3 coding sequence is TGTGCCAGCAGCTTAGTCCTAGCGGGAGGGCCGAGCAATGAGCAGTTCTTC.

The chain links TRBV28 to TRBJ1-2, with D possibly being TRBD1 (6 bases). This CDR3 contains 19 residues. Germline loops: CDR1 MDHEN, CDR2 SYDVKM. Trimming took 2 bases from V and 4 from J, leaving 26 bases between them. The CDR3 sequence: CASSLAAGQGSLPFYGYTF. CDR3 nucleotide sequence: TGTGCCAGCAGTTTAGCTGCGGGCCAGGGGTCCCTTCCTTTCTATGGCTACACCTTC.

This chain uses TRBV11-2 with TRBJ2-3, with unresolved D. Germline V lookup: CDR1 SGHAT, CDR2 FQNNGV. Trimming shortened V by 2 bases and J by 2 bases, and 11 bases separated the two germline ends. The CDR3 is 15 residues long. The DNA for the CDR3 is TGTGCCAGCAGCTTATCCGGAGCGAACACAGATACGCAGTATTTT. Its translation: CASSLSGANTDTQYF.

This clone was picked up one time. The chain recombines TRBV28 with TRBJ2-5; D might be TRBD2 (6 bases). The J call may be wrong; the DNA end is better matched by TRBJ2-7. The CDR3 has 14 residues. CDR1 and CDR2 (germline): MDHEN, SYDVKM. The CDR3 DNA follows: TGTGCCAGCATGGAGGGCCACACGGTCGACGAGCAGTACTTC. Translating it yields CASMEGHTVDEQYF.

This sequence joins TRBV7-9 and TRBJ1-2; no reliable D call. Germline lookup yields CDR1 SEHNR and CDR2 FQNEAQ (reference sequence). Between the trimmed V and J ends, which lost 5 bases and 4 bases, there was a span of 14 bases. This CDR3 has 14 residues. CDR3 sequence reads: CASSPKGGSYGYTF. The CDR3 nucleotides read TGTGCCAGCAGCCCCAAGGGCGGGAGCTATGGCTACACCTTC.

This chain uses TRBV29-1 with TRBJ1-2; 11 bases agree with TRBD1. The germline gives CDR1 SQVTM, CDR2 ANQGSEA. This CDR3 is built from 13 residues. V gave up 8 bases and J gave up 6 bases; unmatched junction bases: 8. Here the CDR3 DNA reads TGCAGCACCCCCGGACAGGGGGCGGATGGCTACACCTTC. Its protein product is CSTPGQGADGYTF.

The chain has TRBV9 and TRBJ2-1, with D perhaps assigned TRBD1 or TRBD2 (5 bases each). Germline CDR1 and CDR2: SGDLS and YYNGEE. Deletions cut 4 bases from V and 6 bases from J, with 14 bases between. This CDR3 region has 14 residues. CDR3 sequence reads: CASSSRDGANEQFF. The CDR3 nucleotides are TGTGCCAGCAGCTCACGAGACGGGGCCAATGAGCAGTTCTTC.

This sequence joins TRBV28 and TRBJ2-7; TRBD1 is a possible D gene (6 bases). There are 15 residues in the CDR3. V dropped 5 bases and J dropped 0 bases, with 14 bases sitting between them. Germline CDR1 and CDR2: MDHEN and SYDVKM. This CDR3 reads CASSRAGEFSYEQYF. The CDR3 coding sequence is TGTGCCAGCAGTCGAGCAGGGGAATTCTCCTACGAGCAGTACTTC. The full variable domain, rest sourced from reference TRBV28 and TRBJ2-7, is DVKVTQSSRYLVKRTGEKVFLECVQDMDHENMFWYRQDPGLGLRLIYFSYDVKMKEKGDIPEGYSVSREKKERFSLILESASTNQTSMYLCASSRAGEFSYEQYFGPGTRLTVT.

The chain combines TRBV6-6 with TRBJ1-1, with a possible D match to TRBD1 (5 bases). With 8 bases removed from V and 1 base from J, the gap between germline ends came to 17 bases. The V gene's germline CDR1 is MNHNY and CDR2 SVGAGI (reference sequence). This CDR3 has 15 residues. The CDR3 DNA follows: TGTGCCAGCGACGAAAGTGGGGGAGGGAACACTGAAGCTTTCTTT. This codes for CASDESGGGNTEAFF.

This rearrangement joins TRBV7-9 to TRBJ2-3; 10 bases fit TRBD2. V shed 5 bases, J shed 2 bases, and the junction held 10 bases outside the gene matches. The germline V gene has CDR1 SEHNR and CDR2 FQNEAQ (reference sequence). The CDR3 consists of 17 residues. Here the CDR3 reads CASSNLPGTSDTDTQYF. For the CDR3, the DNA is TGTGCCAGCAGCAACCTCCCCGGGACTAGCGACACAGATACGCAGTATTTT.

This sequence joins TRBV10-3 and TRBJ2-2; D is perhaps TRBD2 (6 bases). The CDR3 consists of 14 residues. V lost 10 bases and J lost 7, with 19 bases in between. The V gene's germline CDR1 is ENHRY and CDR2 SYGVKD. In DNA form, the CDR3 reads TGTGCCACCGATGAGTTGGCGGGAAACGGGGAGCTGTTTTTT. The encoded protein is CATDELAGNGELFF.

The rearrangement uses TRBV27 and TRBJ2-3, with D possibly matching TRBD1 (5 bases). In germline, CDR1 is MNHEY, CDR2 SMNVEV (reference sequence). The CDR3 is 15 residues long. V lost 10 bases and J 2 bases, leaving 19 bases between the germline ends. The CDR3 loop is CATEKAGQYTDTQYF. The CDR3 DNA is TGTGCCACCGAGAAGGCAGGGCAGTACACAGATACGCAGTATTTT.

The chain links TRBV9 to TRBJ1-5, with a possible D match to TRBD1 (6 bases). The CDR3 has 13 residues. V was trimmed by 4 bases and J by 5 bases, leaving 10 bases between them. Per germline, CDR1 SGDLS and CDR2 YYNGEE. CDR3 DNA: TGTGCCAGCAGCTCAGGGGCGTATCAGCCCCAGCATTTT. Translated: CASSSGAYQPQHF.

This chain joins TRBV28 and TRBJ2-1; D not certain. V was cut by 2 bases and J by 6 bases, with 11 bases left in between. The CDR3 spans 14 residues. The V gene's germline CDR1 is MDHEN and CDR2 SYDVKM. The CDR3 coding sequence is TGTGCCAGCAGTTTAAACCCCCCTAGCAATGAGCAGTTCTTC. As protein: CASSLNPPSNEQFF.

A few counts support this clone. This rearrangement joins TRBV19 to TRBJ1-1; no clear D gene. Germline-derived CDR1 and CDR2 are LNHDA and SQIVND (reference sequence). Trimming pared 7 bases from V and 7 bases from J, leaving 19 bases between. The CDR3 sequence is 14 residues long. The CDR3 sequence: CASKVAARGNEAFF. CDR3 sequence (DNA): TGTGCCAGTAAGGTGGCGGCGAGAGGGAATGAAGCTTTCTTT.

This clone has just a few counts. The CDR3 nucleotides read TGTGCCAGCAGCTTAGGGTACAATGAGCAGTTCTTC. It is translated as CASSLGYNEQFF. The chain employs TRBV13 and TRBJ2-1; D is unresolved. This CDR3 comprises 12 residues. Germline V gives CDR1 PRHDT, CDR2 FYEKMQ (reference sequence). V lost 0 bases and J 4 bases, leaving 1 base between the germline ends.

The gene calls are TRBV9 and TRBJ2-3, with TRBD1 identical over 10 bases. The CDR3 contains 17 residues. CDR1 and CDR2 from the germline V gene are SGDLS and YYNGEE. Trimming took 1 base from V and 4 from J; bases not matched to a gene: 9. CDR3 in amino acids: CASSVPRGTGEADTQYF. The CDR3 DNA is TGTGCCAGCAGCGTACCCAGGGGGACAGGGGAGGCAGATACGCAGTATTTT. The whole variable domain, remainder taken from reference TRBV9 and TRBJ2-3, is DSGVTQTPKHLITATGQRVTLRCSPRSGDLSVYWYQQSLDQGLQFLIQYYNGEERAKGNILERFSAQQFPDLHSELNLSSLELGDSALYFCASSVPRGTGEADTQYFGPGTRLTVL.

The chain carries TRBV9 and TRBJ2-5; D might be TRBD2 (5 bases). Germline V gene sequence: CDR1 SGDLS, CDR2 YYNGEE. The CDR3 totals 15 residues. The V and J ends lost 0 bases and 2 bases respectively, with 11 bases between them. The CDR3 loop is CASSVGSAPQETQYF. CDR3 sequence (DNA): TGTGCCAGCAGCGTAGGTAGCGCTCCACAAGAGACCCAGTACTTC.

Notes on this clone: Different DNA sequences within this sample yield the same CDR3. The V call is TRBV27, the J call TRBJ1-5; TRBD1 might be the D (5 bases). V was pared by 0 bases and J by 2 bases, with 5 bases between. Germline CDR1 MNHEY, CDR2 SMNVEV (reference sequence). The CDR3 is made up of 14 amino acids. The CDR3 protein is CASSLSGGNQPQHF. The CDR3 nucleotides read TGTGCCAGCAGTTTATCAGGGGGCAATCAGCCCCAGCATTTT.

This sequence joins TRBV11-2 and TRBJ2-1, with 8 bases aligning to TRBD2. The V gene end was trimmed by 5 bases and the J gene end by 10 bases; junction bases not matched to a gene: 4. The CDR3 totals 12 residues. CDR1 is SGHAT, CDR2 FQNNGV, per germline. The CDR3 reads CASSTGGREQFF. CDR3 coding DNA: TGTGCCAGCAGCACGGGCGGGAGGGAGCAGTTCTTC.

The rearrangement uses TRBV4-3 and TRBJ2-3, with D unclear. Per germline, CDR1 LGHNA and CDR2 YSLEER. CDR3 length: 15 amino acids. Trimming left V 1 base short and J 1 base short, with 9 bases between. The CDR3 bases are TGCGCCAGCAGCCAAGCTCGGATCGGCACAGATACGCAGTATTTT. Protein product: CASSQARIGTDTQYF.

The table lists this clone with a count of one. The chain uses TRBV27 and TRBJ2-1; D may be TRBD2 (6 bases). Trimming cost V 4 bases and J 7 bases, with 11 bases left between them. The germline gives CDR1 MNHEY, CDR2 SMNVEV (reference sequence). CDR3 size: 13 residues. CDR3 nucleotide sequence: TGTGCCAGCAGTTGGGACTCGACGAATGAGCAGTTCTTC. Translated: CASSWDSTNEQFF.

The CDR3 reads CSVADPLGTEAFF. CDR3 DNA sequence: TGCAGCGTTGCCGACCCGTTGGGCACTGAAGCTTTCTTT. J is TRBJ1-1 and V is TRBV29-1; no firm D call. This CDR3 spans 13 amino acids. V was cut by 4 bases and J by 4 bases, with 13 bases left in between. Looked up from germline, CDR1 is SQVTM and CDR2 is ANQGSEA.

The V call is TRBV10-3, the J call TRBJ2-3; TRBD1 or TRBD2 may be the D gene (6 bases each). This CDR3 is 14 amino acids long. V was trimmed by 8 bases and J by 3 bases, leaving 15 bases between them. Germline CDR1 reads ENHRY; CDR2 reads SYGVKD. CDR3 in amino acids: CAIGGRERTDTQYF. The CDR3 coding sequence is TGTGCCATCGGGGGGCGGGAAAGGACAGATACGCAGTATTTT.

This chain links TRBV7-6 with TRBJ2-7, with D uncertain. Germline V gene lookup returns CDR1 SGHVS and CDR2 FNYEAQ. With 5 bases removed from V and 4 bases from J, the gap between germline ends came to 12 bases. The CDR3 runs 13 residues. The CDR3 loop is CASSPRMSYEQYF. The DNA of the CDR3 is TGTGCCAGCAGCCCCCGAATGAGTTACGAGCAGTACTTC. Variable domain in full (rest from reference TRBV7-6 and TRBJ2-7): GAGVSQSPRYKVTKRGQDVALRCDPISGHVSLYWYRQALGQGPEFLTYFNYEAQQDKSGLPNDRFSAERPEGSISTLTIQRTEQRDSAMYRCASSPRMSYEQYFGPGTRLTVT.

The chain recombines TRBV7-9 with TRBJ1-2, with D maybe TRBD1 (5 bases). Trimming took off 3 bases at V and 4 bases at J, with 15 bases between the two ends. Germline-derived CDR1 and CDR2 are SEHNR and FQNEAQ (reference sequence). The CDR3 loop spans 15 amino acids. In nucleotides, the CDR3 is TGTGCCAGCAGCTTCATACAGGCTCCCCTCTATGGCTACACCTTC. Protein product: CASSFIQAPLYGYTF.